The clone carrying this TCR beta chain was observed a single time. The antigen is unknown. These data originate in a study of T cells and Merkel cell carcinoma outcomes. Study-wide results and caveats: Merkel cell carcinoma outcomes were reportedly predicted by repertoire and T-cell density.

Libraries were prepared by immunoSEQ multiplex PCR; TCRdb keeps only in-frame clonotypes and omits some of them. The data show some 500 clones, 85% to 90% seen once. CDR1 and CDR2 (germline): GTSNPN, SVGIG (reference sequence). Trimming stripped 3 bases from V and 7 bases from J, with 21 bases between. The CDR3 loop spans 15 amino acids. The chain uses TRBV30 and TRBJ1-2, with D unclear. The specimen was tumor tissue from Merkel cell carcinoma. This clonotype was obtained from a human donor with Merkel cell carcinoma. CDR3 in amino acids: CAWSPSPEAGGGYTF. The CDR3, as DNA: TGTGCCTGGAGCCCCTCACCGGAGGCGGGAGGTGGCTACACCTTC.